Each of the 26 T cell receptor beta chains below was sequenced from the same sample in a study of immune characterization of retroperitoneal liposarcoma. TCRdb fed the PCR reads into MiXCR, producing one record per CDR3 protein. The repertoire holds some 9,600 distinct CDR3 sequences, with approximately 24% as singletons. The sample taken for sequencing was blood. Receptor source: a male donor with retroperitoneal liposarcoma.

There are a few counts of this clonotype. This chain links TRBV6-5 with TRBJ2-7; 10 bases are shared with TRBD1. Germline V gene lookup returns CDR1 MNHEY and CDR2 SVGAGI. This CDR3 has 14 residues. Trimming cost V 6 bases and J 2 bases; bases outside gene matches: 4. Written as DNA, the CDR3 is TGTGCCAGCAGCCCGGGACAGGGGACCTACGAGCAGTACTTC. Its protein product is CASSPGQGTYEQYF.

The chain employs TRBV7-6 and TRBJ2-1; no clear D. Looked up from germline, CDR1 is SGHVS and CDR2 is FNYEAQ. V was pared by 0 bases and J by 8 bases, with 8 bases between. CDR3 size: 13 residues. Here the CDR3 reads CASSLAGPDEQFF. The CDR3 coding sequence is TGTGCCAGCAGCTTAGCCGGTCCGGATGAGCAGTTCTTC.

This clonotype showed up just once. The V and J genes are TRBV9 and TRBJ2-3, with a possible D match to TRBD1 (6 bases). Trimming cost V 3 bases and J 0 bases, with 14 bases left between them. Germline loops: CDR1 SGDLS, CDR2 YYNGEE. The CDR3 length is 16 residues. The CDR3 reads CASSANRDTSTDTQYF. Written as DNA, the CDR3 is TGTGCCAGCAGCGCCAACCGGGACACCAGCACAGATACGCAGTATTTT.

J is TRBJ1-2 and V is TRBV6-1; D is ambiguous. Trimming stripped 0 bases from V and 4 bases from J, with 12 bases between. The CDR3 extends over 15 amino acids. Germline V gene sequence: CDR1 MNHNS, CDR2 SASEGT. CDR3 amino acids: CASSEASGVGYGYTF. The DNA for the CDR3 is TGTGCCAGCAGTGAAGCGAGCGGGGTGGGCTATGGCTACACCTTC.

This clonotype was detected many times. The chain has TRBV6-1 and TRBJ1-5, with no clear D. Germline CDR1 reads MNHNS; CDR2 reads SASEGT. The CDR3 runs to 16 residues. The V gene lost 4 bases and the J gene lost 2 bases, with 15 bases spanning the gap. CDR3 residues: CASSVVAPWGNQPQHF. CDR3 DNA: TGTGCCAGCAGTGTTGTAGCACCCTGGGGCAATCAGCCCCAGCATTTT.

This clonotype was counted only a few times. At one boundary the junction diverges from the germline segment, which might be a read error. The chain links TRBV6-1 to TRBJ1-2; 8 bases are shared with TRBD1. This CDR3 has 16 residues. Germline V gene data show CDR1 as MNHNS and CDR2 as SASEGT. The CDR3 region is CASSLGQGASNYGYTF. The CDR3 DNA sequence: TGTGCCAGCAGTCTAGGACAGGGAGCCTCTAACTATGGCTATACCTTC.

In its sample, this clonotype was seen many times. V is TRBV14 and J is TRBJ2-1, with 7 bases that match TRBD1. TRBJ2-7 explains the end of the DNA better; the J call may be wrong. The CDR3 spans 17 residues. Germline V gene lookup returns CDR1 SGHDN and CDR2 FVKESK. CDR3 sequence: CASSLRTGTALSYEQYF. The DNA for the CDR3 is TGTGCCAGCAGCCTTCGAACCGGGACAGCACTTTCCTACGAGCAGTACTTC.

This clonotype was recorded many times. The V and J genes are TRBV7-9 and TRBJ2-1, with a possible D match to TRBD2 (6 bases). The CDR3 contains 14 residues. Germline CDR1 and CDR2: SEHNR and FQNEAQ (reference sequence). The V and J ends lost 0 bases and 3 bases respectively, with 6 bases between them. CDR3 coding DNA: TGTGCCAGCAGCTTAGCGCGGGGCTACAATGAGCAGTTCTTC. Protein sequence: CASSLARGYNEQFF. Full variable domain (outside the CDR3, taken from reference TRBV7-9 and TRBJ2-1): DTGVSQNPRHKITKRGQNVTFRCDPISEHNRLYWYRQTLGQGPEFLTYFQNEAQLEKSRLLSDRFSAERPKGSFSTLEIQRTEQGDSAMYLCASSLARGYNEQFFGPGTRLTVL.

By its share, this clonotype is large. The chain recombines TRBV6-1 with TRBJ2-5; 8 bases align to TRBD2. The CDR3 is 14 amino acids. Germline CDR1 and CDR2: MNHNS and SASEGT. With 7 bases clipped from V and 2 bases from J, the junction kept 6 bases outside the gene matches. The CDR3 here is CASKVSGGQETQYF. For the CDR3, the DNA is TGTGCCAGCAAGGTTTCGGGGGGGCAAGAGACCCAGTACTTC.

The rearrangement joins TRBV4-2 to TRBJ2-2, with 10 bases aligning to TRBD2. Germline V CDR1 and CDR2: LGHNA, YNFKEQ. Trimming removed 0 bases from V and 6 bases from J; junction bases left unmatched: 1. This CDR3 is built from 15 residues. CDR3 nucleotide sequence: TGTGCCAGCAGCCAAGAAGCGGGGGGGCCCGGGGAGCTGTTTTTT. It codes for CASSQEAGGPGELFF.

This clonotype came up a few times. V gene TRBV23-1 combines with J gene TRBJ1-6; the D is unclear. TRBV23-1 is annotated as an ORF whose role is uncertain. The CDR3 contains 13 residues. Trimming stripped 6 bases from V and 7 bases from J, with 10 bases between. This CDR3 reads CASRRVGNSPLHF. The CDR3, as DNA: TGCGCCAGCAGACGGGTGGGAAATTCACCCCTCCACTTT.

This clonotype was seen many times. The chain employs TRBV6-1 and TRBJ2-1; 8 nucleotides align to TRBD2. The J call may be wrong; the DNA end is better matched by TRBJ2-7. From germline, CDR1 is MNHNS and CDR2 SASEGT. CDR3 length: 13 amino acids. CDR3 sequence: CASAQTGGVEQYF. The CDR3 DNA follows: TGTGCCAGCGCTCAAACGGGGGGGGTCGAGCAGTACTTC.

The genes are TRBV6-5 and TRBJ2-3; TRBD2 matches 12 bases. CDR1 and CDR2 (germline): MNHEY, SVGAGI. The CDR3 runs 15 residues. The J segment lost 9 bases and the V segment lost 5 bases, leaving 9 bases of the junction unmatched. The CDR3 spells CASSPRLAGVETQYF. The CDR3 nucleotides are TGTGCCAGCAGTCCTAGACTAGCGGGAGTTGAGACGCAGTATTTT.

The chain recombines TRBV27 with TRBJ2-5, with 10 bases aligning to TRBD2. The CDR3 length is 20 residues. The V and J ends lost 8 bases and 5 bases, in that order; junction bases with no gene match: 26. The germline V gene encodes CDR1 MNHEY and CDR2 SMNVEV (reference sequence). The CDR3 DNA reads TGTGCCAGCCTACCTTCCCTGGCTAGCGGGGGACCCTTCCCTTTGGAGACCCAGTACTTC. Amino acids: CASLPSLASGGPFPLETQYF.

By share, this clonotype counts as large (0.1 to 1%). The CDR3 here is CASSEAVDRAYGELFF. DNA of the CDR3: TGTGCCAGCAGTGAAGCGGTCGACAGGGCGTACGGGGAGCTGTTTTTT. This rearrangement joins TRBV6-1 to TRBJ2-2, with 7 positions matching TRBD1. J gave up 7 bases and V 0 bases, and 8 bases lay outside the gene matches. CDR1 and CDR2 (germline): MNHNS, SASEGT. This CDR3 spans 16 amino acids.

Regarding this clonotype: A much larger clone sits a single nucleotide away, making a read error possible. The chain links TRBV7-6 to TRBJ2-1; TRBD2 agrees at 9 bases. The better agreement between TRBJ2-5 and the DNA end casts doubt on the J call. The germline gives CDR1 SGHVS, CDR2 FNYEAQ. The CDR3 covers 15 residues. Here the CDR3 reads CASSAASGALETQYF. The CDR3 region has the DNA TGTGCCAGCAGCGCCGCTAGCGGGGCGCTAGAGACCCAGTACTTC.

Sample share makes this clonotype medium-sized. In DNA, the CDR3 is TGTGCCAGCAGTGAAGGGCTAGCGGGGGGGCAATATACGCAGTATTTT. It encodes CASSEGLAGGQYTQYF. The chain recombines TRBV6-1 with TRBJ2-3; TRBD2 matches at 12 bases. This CDR3 is built from 16 residues. V was pared by 1 base and J by 7 bases, with 6 bases of the junction left unmatched. Germline-derived CDR1 and CDR2 are MNHNS and SASEGT.

This clonotype is classed as large. The rearrangement uses TRBV6-1 and TRBJ2-1; D may be TRBD2 (6 bases). The J call is doubtful: the DNA matches TRBJ2-7 better. This CDR3 is built from 14 residues. Germline lookup yields CDR1 MNHNS and CDR2 SASEGT. The CDR3 DNA reads as TGTGCCAGCAGTGTTGGGCGGGGATACAATGAGCAGTACTTC. Translating it yields CASSVGRGYNEQYF.

This chain joins TRBV6-1 and TRBJ2-1, with unresolved D. V was cut by 5 bases and J by 9 bases, with 23 bases left in between. Germline V gene sequence: CDR1 MNHNS, CDR2 SASEGT. This CDR3 spans 16 amino acids. CDR3 amino acids: CASSRAGPAMEIEQFF. The CDR3 region has the DNA TGTGCCAGCAGTCGAGCCGGGCCGGCGATGGAAATTGAGCAGTTCTTC.

J is TRBJ2-2 and V is TRBV6-4; D remains ambiguous. The germline V gene has CDR1 MRHNA and CDR2 SNTAGT. V dropped 3 bases and J dropped 5 bases, with 7 bases sitting between them. The CDR3 extends over 13 amino acids. CDR3 DNA sequence: TGTGCCAGCAGTGAGAGTGGTACCGGGGAGCTGTTTTTT. This codes for CASSESGTGELFF.

This clonotype was counted many times. The rearrangement links TRBV12-3 or TRBV12-4 to TRBJ2-1; possibly TRBD1 for D (6 bases). TRBJ2-7 explains the end of the DNA better; the J call may be wrong. CDR3 length: 12 residues. In DNA, the CDR3 is TGTGCCAGCAGCCCACAGGGATACGAGCAGTACTTC. It yields the protein CASSPQGYEQYF.

This clonotype was detected ten times or more. The chain carries TRBV27 and TRBJ2-1; 9 positions agree with TRBD2. The germline V gene has CDR1 MNHEY and CDR2 SMNVEV (reference sequence). The CDR3 extends over 15 amino acids. J was trimmed by 4 bases and V by 3 bases; bases with no gene match: 4. CDR3 sequence reads: CASSFAAGGYNEQFF. DNA of the CDR3: TGTGCCAGCAGTTTTGCAGCGGGGGGATACAATGAGCAGTTCTTC.

This clonotype was recorded a few times. J is TRBJ2-5 and V is TRBV7-2; no clear D gene. TRBJ2-7 matches the DNA end more closely, so the J call is doubtful. There are 14 residues in the CDR3. Germline loops: CDR1 SGHTA, CDR2 FQGNSA. The DNA for the CDR3 is TGTGCCAGCAGCTTAGTAGGAACCTCCTACGAGCAGTACTTC. Translation: CASSLVGTSYEQYF.

The rearrangement links TRBV29-1 to TRBJ2-1; D remains ambiguous. The CDR3 runs to 14 residues. Germline V gene data show CDR1 as SQVTM and CDR2 as ANQGSEA. Between the trimmed V and J ends, which lost 4 bases and 8 bases, there was a span of 18 bases. The CDR3 DNA sequence: TGCAGCGTTGTCGTCCTAGAAGGTCTCCATGAGCAGTTCTTC. Its protein product is CSVVVLEGLHEQFF.

This clonotype was seen a few times. The gene calls are TRBV5-1 and TRBJ2-6, with no clear D. CDR3 length: 14 residues. Trimming stripped 0 bases from V and 3 bases from J, with 4 bases between. Per the germline V gene, CDR1 is SGHRS and CDR2 is YFSETQ. Here the CDR3 DNA reads TGCGCCAGCAGCTTGGACAGTGGGGCCAACGTCCTGACTTTC. It encodes CASSLDSGANVLTF.

This clonotype was counted many times. V is TRBV11-3 and J is TRBJ2-1, with TRBD1 identical over 9 bases. The germline gives CDR1 SGHNT, CDR2 YENEEA. The J segment lost 6 bases and the V segment lost 5 bases, leaving 8 bases of the junction unmatched. This CDR3 has 15 amino acids. In DNA form, the CDR3 reads TGTGCCAGCAGCCAGGGACAGGGAGAAACCAATGAGCAGTTCTTC. It translates to CASSQGQGETNEQFF.